This TCR beta chain was recovered during a study of CD8+CD57+ T cells in acquired aplastic anemia. As to this clonotype: Possible read error: a much larger clone is one base away.

There are 14 residues in the CDR3. CDR1 is SNHLY and CDR2 is FYNNEI in the germline V gene. Researchers used genomic DNA as the template to profile TCR beta VDJ and CDR3. TCRdb re-called the reads through MiXCR, storing one row per CDR3 protein. The table lists approximately 150,000 distinct CDR3 sequences, more than 45% of them singletons. An expansion of CD8+CD57+ cells by flow cytometry had been shown in patients chosen for sequencing. This TCR was recovered from a human donor with aplastic anemia. The chain recombines TRBV2 with TRBJ1-4, with TRBD1 matching 7 bases. The sequenced sample consisted of sorted CD4+, CD8+, or CD8+CD57+ T cells (not recorded which) from PBMCs. CDR3 amino acids: CASSPGTVNENLFF. CDR3 nucleotide sequence: TGTGCCAGCAGTCCAGGGACAGTCAATGAAAACCTGTTTTTT.